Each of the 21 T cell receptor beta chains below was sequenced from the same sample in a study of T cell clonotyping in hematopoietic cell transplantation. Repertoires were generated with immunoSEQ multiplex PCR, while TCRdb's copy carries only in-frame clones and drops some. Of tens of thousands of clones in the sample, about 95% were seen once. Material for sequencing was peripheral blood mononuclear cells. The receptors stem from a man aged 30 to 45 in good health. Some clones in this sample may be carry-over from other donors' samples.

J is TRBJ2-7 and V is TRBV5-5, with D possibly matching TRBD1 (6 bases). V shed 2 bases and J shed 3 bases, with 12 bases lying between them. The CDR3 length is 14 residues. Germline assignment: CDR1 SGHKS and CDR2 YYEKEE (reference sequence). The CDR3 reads CASSFNRAGYEQYF. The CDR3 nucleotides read TGTGCCAGCAGCTTCAACAGGGCGGGCTACGAGCAGTACTTC.

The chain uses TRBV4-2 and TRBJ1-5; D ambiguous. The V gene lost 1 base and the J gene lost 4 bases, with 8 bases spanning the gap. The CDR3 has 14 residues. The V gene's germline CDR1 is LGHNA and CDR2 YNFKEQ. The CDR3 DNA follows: TGTGCCAGCAGCCAAGTCAGTCAAAATCAGCCCCAGCATTTT. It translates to CASSQVSQNQPQHF.

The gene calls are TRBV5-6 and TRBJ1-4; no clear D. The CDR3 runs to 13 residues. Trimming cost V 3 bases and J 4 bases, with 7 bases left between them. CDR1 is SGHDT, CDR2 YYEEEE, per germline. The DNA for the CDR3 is TGTGCCAGCAGCTGGGGAGATAATGAAAAACTGTTTTTT. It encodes CASSWGDNEKLFF. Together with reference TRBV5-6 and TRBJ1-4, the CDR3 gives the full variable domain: DAGVTQSPTHLIKTRGQQVTLRCSPKSGHDTVSWYQQALGQGPQFIFQYYEEEERQRGNFPDRFSGHQFPNYSSELNVNALLLGDSALYLCASSWGDNEKLFFGSGTQLSVL.

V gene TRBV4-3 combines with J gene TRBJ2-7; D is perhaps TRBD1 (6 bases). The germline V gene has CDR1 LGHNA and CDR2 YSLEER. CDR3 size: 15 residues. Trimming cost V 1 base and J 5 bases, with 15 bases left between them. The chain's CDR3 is CASSQGGQGFDEQYF. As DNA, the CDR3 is TGCGCCAGCAGCCAAGGGGGACAAGGCTTCGACGAGCAGTACTTC.

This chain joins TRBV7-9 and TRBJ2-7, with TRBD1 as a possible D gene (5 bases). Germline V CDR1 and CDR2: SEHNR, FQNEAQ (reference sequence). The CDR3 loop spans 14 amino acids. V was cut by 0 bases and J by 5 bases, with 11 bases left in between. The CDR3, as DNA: TGTGCCAGCAGCTTAGCCCAGGGTCTCAACGAGCAGTACTTC. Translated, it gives CASSLAQGLNEQYF.

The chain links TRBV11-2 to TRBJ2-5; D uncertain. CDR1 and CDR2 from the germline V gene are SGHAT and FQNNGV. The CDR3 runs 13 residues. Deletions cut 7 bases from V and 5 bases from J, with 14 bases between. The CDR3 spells CASTSNLVETQYF. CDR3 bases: TGTGCCAGCACCTCGAACCTGGTGGAGACCCAGTACTTC.

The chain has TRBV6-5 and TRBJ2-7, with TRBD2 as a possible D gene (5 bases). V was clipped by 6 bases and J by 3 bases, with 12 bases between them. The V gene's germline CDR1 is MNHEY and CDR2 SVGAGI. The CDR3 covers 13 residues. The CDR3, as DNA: TGTGCCAGCAGGTACACGGACTTCTACGAGCAGTACTTC. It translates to CASRYTDFYEQYF.

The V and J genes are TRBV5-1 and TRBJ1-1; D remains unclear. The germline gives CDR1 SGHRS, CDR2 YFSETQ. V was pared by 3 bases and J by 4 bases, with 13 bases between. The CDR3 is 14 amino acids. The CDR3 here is CASSYGGVSTEAFF. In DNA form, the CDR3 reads TGCGCCAGCAGCTATGGTGGGGTATCCACTGAAGCTTTCTTT.

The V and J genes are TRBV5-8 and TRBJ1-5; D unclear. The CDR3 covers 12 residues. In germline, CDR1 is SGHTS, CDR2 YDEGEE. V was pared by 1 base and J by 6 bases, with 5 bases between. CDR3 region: CASSLISQPQHF. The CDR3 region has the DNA TGTGCCAGCAGCTTGATAAGTCAGCCCCAGCATTTT.

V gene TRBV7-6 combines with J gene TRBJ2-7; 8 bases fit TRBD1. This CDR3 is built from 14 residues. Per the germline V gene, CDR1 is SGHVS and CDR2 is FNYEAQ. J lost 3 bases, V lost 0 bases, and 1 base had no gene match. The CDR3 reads CASSLATGDYEQYF. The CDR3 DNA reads TGTGCCAGCAGCTTAGCGACAGGGGACTACGAGCAGTACTTC.

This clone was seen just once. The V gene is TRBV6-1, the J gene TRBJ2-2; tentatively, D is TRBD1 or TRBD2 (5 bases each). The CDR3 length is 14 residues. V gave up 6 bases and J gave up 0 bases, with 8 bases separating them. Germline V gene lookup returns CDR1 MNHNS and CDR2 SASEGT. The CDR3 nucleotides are TGTGCCAGCAGCGGGACCGCGAACACCGGGGAGCTGTTTTTT. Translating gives CASSGTANTGELFF.

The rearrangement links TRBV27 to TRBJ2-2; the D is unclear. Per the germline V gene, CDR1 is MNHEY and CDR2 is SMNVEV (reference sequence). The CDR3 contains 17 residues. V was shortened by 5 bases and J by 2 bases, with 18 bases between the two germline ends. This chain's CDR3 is CASSPPSQTFNTGELFF. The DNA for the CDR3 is TGTGCCAGCAGTCCGCCCTCACAGACTTTTAACACCGGGGAGCTGTTTTTT.

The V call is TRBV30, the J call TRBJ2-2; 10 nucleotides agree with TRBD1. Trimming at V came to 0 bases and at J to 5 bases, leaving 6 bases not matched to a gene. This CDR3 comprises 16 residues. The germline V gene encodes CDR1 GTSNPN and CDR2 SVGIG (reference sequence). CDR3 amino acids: CAWSVYRTGGTGELFF. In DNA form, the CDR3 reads TGTGCCTGGAGTGTATACAGGACAGGGGGGACCGGGGAGCTGTTTTTT.

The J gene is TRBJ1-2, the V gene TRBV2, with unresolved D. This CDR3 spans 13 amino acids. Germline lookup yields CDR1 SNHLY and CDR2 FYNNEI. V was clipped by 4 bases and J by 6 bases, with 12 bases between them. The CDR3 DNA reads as TGTGCCAGCAGTGCCCTAAGATCTAATGGCTACACCTTC. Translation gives CASSALRSNGYTF.

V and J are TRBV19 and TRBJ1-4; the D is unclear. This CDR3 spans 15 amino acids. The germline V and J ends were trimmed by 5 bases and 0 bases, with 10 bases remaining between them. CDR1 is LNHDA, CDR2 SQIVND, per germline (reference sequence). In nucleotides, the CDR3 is TGTGCCAGTAGTTCCCACAGTGCAACTAATGAAAAACTGTTTTTT. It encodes CASSSHSATNEKLFF.

CDR3 coding DNA: TGTGCCAGCAGTGAGCAGGACGGGATGGGAGAGACCCAGTACTTC. Encoded protein: CASSEQDGMGETQYF. The chain has TRBV2 and TRBJ2-5; TRBD2 is a possible D gene (5 bases). The germline gives CDR1 SNHLY, CDR2 FYNNEI. V was pared by 3 bases and J by 4 bases, with 15 bases between. The CDR3 has 15 residues.

The CDR3 sequence is CASSEGVREHF. The CDR3 DNA sequence: TGTGCCAGCAGTGAAGGTGTCAGGGAGCATTTT. V gene TRBV6-1 combines with J gene TRBJ1-5, with a possible D match to TRBD1 (5 bases). The CDR3 loop spans 11 amino acids. Germline assignment: CDR1 MNHNS and CDR2 SASEGT. V dropped 1 base and J dropped 14 bases, with 9 bases sitting between them.

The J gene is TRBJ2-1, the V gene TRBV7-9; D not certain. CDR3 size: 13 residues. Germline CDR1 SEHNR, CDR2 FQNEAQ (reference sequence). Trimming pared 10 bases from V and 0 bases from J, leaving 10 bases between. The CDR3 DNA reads TGTGCCACAGACACTCTCTCCTACAATGAGCAGTTCTTC. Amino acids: CATDTLSYNEQFF.

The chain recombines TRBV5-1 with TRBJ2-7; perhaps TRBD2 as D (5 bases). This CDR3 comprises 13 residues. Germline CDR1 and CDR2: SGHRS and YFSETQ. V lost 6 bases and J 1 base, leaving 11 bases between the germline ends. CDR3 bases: TGCGCCAGCACCATAGAGGGTTCCTACGAGCAGTACTTC. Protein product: CASTIEGSYEQYF.

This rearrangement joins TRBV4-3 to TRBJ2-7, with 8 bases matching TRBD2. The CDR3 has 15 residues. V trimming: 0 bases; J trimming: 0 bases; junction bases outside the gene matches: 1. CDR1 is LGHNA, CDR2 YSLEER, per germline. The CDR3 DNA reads TGCGCCAGCAGCCAAGAACTAGCGGACTCCTACGAGCAGTACTTC. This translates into CASSQELADSYEQYF.

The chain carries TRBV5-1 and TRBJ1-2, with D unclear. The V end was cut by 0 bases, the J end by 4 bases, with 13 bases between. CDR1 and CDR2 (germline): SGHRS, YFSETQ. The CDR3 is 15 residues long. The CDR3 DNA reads TGCGCCAGCAGCTTGGAAGGGCAGACACTCTATGGCTACACCTTC. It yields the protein CASSLEGQTLYGYTF.